The subject of this entry is one T cell receptor (beta chain). This record belongs to a study of long-term antiretroviral therapy in people with HIV. Runs used v3.0 of the immunoSEQ assay and were done at survey level. Only in-frame clones appear in the TCRdb table, and some are missing; sequencing was by immunoSEQ multiplex PCR. Of approximately 28,000 clones in the sample, about 95% were seen once. The CDR3 consists of 13 residues. Trimming removed 8 bases from V and 5 bases from J, with 15 bases in between. Per the germline V gene, CDR1 is MDHEN and CDR2 is SYDVKM. The V call is TRBV28, the J call TRBJ1-2; D not resolved. Sequenced here: unsorted PBMCs, sampled 5.3 years after starting antiretroviral therapy. The receptor comes from a man aged 30-40 years with HIV. The DNA of the CDR3 is TGTGCCAGCTTTGCCAGCCCCCAATATGGCTACACCTTC. Translation gives CASFASPQYGYTF.